This entry features one TCR beta chain sequence. This sample was included in a study of neurological immune-mediated disorders. The V end lost 3 bases, the J end lost 4 bases, and 10 bases lay between the germline ends. CDR1 is ENHRY, CDR2 SYGVKD, per germline. The CDR3 extends over 13 amino acids. TCRdb passed the 5' RACE reads through MiXCR, listing each CDR3 protein once. Of some 48,000 distinct CDR3 sequences in the sample, about 5% were seen once. The sample taken for sequencing was CD4+ T cells from blood. This chain uses TRBV10-3 with TRBJ2-7, with a tentative D call TRBD1 (5 bases). The TCR originated in a woman under 30 with multiple sclerosis. CDR3 bases: TGTGCCATCAGTGACCCCCAGGGTTACGAGCAGTACTTC. Protein: CAISDPQGYEQYF.